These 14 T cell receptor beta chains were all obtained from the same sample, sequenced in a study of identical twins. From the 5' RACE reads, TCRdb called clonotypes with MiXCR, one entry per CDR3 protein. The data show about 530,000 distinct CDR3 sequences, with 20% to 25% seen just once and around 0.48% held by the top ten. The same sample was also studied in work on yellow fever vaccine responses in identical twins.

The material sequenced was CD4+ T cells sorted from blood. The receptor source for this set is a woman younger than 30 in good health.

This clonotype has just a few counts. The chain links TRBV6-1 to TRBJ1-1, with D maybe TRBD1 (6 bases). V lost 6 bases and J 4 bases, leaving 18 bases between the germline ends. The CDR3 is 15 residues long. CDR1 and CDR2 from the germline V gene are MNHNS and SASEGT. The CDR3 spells CASSTPRGYGTEAFF. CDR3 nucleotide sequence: TGTGCCAGCAGCACCCCGAGGGGGTACGGCACTGAAGCTTTCTTT.

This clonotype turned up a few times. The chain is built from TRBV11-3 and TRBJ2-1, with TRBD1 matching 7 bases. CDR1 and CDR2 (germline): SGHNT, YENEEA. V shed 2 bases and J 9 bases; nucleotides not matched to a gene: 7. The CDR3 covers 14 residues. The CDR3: CASSLRGPTGEQFF. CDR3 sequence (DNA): TGTGCCAGCAGCTTAAGGGGGCCGACTGGTGAGCAGTTCTTC. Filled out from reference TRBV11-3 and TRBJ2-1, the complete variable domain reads EAGVVQSPRYKIIEKKQPVAFWCNPISGHNTLYWYLQNLGQGPELLIRYENEEAVDDSQLPKDRFSAERLKGVDSTLKIQPAELGDSAVYLCASSLRGPTGEQFFGPGTRLTVL.

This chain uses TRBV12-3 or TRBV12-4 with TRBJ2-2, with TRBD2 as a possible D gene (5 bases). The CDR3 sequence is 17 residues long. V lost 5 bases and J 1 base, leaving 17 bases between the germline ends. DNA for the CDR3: TGTGCCAGCAGTCCGGACTTAAAAACGAGGAACACCGGGGAGCTGTTTTTT. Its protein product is CASSPDLKTRNTGELFF.

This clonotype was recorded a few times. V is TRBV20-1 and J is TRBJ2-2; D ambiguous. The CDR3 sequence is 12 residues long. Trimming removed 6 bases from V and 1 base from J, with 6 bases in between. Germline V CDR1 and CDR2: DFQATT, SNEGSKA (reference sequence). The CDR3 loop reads CSAAENTGELFF. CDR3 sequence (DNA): TGCAGTGCGGCTGAGAACACCGGGGAGCTGTTTTTT.

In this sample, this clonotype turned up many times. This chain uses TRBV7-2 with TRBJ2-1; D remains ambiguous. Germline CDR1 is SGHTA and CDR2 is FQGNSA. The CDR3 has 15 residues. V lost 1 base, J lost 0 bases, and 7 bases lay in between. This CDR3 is CASSLGPSSYNEQFF. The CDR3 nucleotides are TGTGCCAGCAGCTTAGGACCGAGCTCCTACAATGAGCAGTTCTTC. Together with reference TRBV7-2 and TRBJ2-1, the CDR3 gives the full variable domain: GAGVSQSPSNKVTEKGKDVELRCDPISGHTALYWYRQSLGQGLEFLIYFQGNSAPDKSGLPSDRFSAERTGGSVSTLTIQRTQQEDSAVYLCASSLGPSSYNEQFFGPGTRLTVL.

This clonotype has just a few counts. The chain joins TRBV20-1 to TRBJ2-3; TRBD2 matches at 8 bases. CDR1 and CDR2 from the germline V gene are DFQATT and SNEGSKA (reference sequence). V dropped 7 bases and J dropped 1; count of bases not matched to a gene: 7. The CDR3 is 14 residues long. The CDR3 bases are TGCAGTGGCGGCGGGGGGAAAGGCACAGATACGCAGTATTTT. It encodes CSGGGGKGTDTQYF.

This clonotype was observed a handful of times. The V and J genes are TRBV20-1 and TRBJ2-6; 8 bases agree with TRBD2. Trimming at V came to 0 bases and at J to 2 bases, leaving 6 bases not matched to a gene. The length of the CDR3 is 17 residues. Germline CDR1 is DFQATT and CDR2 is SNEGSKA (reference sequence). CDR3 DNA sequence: TGCAGTGCTAGAGATCTAGGACTAGCTGCTGGGGCCAACGTCCTGACTTTC. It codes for CSARDLGLAAGANVLTF.

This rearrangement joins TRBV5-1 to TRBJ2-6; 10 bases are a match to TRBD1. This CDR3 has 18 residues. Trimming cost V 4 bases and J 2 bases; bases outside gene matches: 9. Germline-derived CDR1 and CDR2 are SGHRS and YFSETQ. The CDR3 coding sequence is TGCGCCAGCAGCCCGCTTGGGACAGGGGCAGCTGGGGCCAACGTCCTGACTTTC. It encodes CASSPLGTGAAGANVLTF. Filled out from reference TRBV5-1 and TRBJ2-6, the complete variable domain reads KAGVTQTPRYLIKTRGQQVTLSCSPISGHRSVSWYQQTPGQGLQFLFEYFSETQRNKGNFPGRFSGRQFSNSRSEMNVSTLELGDSALYLCASSPLGTGAAGANVLTFGAGSRLTVL.

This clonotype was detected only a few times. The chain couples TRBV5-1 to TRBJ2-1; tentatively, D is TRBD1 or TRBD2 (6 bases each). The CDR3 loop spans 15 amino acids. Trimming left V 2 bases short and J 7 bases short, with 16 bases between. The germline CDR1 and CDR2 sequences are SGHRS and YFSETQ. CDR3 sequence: CASSLGGTFENEQFF. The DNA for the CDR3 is TGCGCCAGCAGCTTAGGGGGGACCTTTGAGAATGAGCAGTTCTTC.

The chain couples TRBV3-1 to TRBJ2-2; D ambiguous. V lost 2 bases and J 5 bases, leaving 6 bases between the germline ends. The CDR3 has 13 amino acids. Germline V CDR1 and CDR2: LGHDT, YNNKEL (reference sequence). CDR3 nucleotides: TGTGCCAGCAGCCAATTGGTAACCGGGGAGCTGTTTTTT. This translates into CASSQLVTGELFF.

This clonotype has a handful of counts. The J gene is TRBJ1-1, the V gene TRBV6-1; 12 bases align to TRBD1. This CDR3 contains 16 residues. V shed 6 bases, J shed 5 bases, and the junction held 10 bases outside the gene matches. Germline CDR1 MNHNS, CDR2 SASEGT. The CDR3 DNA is TGTGCCAGCAGGGCCGGGACAGGGGGCGCCAGGACTGAAGCTTTCTTT. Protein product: CASRAGTGGARTEAFF.

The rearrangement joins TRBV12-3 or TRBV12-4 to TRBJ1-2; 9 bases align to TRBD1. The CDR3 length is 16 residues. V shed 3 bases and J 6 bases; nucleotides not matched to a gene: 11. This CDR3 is CASSFHGGQGRDGYTF. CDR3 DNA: TGTGCCAGCAGTTTCCATGGTGGACAGGGGAGGGATGGCTACACCTTC.

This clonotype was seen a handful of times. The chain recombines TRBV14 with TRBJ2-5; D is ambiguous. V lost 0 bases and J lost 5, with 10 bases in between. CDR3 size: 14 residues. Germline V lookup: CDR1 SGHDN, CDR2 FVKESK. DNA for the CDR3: TGTGCCAGCAGCCAAGATCTGGGCCGGGAGACCCAGTACTTC. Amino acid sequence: CASSQDLGRETQYF.

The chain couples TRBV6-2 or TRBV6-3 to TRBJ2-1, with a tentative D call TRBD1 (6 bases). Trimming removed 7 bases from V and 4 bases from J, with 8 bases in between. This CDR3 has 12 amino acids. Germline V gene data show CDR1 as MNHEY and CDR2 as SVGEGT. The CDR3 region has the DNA TGTGCCAGCAAAGACAGGTACAATGAGCAGTTCTTC. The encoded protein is CASKDRYNEQFF.